Below, one TCR beta chain is given with its context. The target of this receptor is not known. It has no much larger one-base neighbor in the sample; base qualities were not kept. The CDR3 has 15 amino acids, counting the end cysteine and phenylalanine. CDR3 DNA is the only sequence kept; it has 45 bases, read in frame from the first base. CDR1 PRHDT and CDR2 FYEKMQ were looked up in the germline V gene (reference sequence). V is reduced by 2 bases and J by 5 bases, leaving a spacing of 15 bases between them. This specimen comes from a study of cytomegalovirus exposure and HLA in healthy donors (dated by TCRdb to 2016 to 2017). Regarding the complete study: In an earlier analysis of 587 of the donors, roughly 300 Gb of sequence data and about 110 million unique TCR beta sequences from about 190 million T cells were reported. Class I and class II HLA loci were covered by the typing at four-digit resolution. The genetic ancestry cluster associated with self-reported Caucasian donors included about four fifths of the 350 to 500 genotyped donors. To decide whether each TCR beta V gene segment behaved as functional or pseudogenic, an earlier analysis of 587 of the donors relied on high-throughput TCR beta sequencing. An early release that covered roughly 600 HLA-typed donors contained around 300 gigabases of sequencing data and tens of millions of unique TCR sequences. The T cell repertoires of 666 subjects were profiled by immunosequencing and related to cytomegalovirus serostatus. Donor age, sex, ethnicity and CMV serostatus were compiled together with the repertoire data. Because of strong linkage in the cohort, 4 to 6 DR-DQ haplotypes were treated as single units for association and clustering. A later analysis re-analyzed previously published TCR beta repertoires from roughly 630 donors and added high-resolution HLA genotyping to study TCR occurrence patterns. To predict cytomegalovirus infection status, the study combined high-throughput TCR immunosequencing, statistical association of individual TCRs with disease status, and machine learning. Among several hundred genotyped donors of the cohort, an average of about 240,000 unique TCR beta nucleotide sequences was sequenced per donor, of which about 18% were non-productive. Besides the first cohort of around 700 subjects, a separate validation cohort made up of 90 to 150 different subjects was used. In the later analysis, no new phenotypic data were used to find candidate immune exposures; instead, reliance was placed on TCR beta sequences and their occurrence across donors. A later genetic analysis used genome-wide SNP genotypes for about 65% of the roughly 700 donors, treating that subset as a discovery cohort. The number of donors typed differed by locus, with about 629-630 for A, B, C, DRB1 and DQB1, around 500 for DQA1, some 570 for DPA1, and 472 for DPB1. The study was designed to test whether signatures of past pathogen exposure could be identified by cataloging public T cell receptors. Every discovery cohort repertoire had been produced on one sequencing platform. Study-level results and caveats: In vitro tests confirmed that a few of the cytomegalovirus-associated TCR beta chains recognize cytomegalovirus antigens. Cytomegalovirus status was reported to be diagnosed by the classifier with high specificity and sensitivity in both the original and validation cohorts. According to a later analysis, parvovirus B19, influenza, CMV and Epstein-Barr virus appeared linked to several top co-occurrence clusters. The presence/absence analyses assumed that sequencing depth was roughly uniform across donors, and that assumption may not be true. In the study, about 150 TCR beta chains were listed as associated with cytomegalovirus. Compared with equally common non-associated chains, HLA-associated TCR beta chains in a later analysis were more clonally expanded and had lower generation probabilities. Compared with the roughly 700-donor mean, donors in an Asian-associated ancestry cluster had fewer N-insertions in productive TCRs, according to a later genetic analysis. While some public TCRs were present in many individuals, most TCR sequences turned up only very rarely across donors. Because some donors lacked HLA typing at each locus, the association tests relied only on the typed subset. CMV serostatus was the only immune exposure information available for the cohort. In a later analysis, the rate of TCR association differed among HLA loci, with DRB1 alleles having the most associated TCRs and HLA-C alleles having the fewest. In a later genetic analysis, a missense DCLRE1C variant was associated with V-gene and J-gene trimming of TCR beta chains, and the association was replicated in an independent cohort. In a later analysis, 16,951 TCR beta sequences were associated with specific HLA alleles at a false discovery rate of 0.05. A further reported finding was that TCR beta sequences accurately predicted the HLA-A and HLA-B alleles for most subjects in the first cohort. The authors suggested that the approach could potentially be generalized to other disease states and immunological phenotypes. Linkage disequilibrium might explain the correlated functional status among segregating V segments, but an unknown experimental factor could not be excluded. The cohort was sequenced for TCR beta chains only, and without alpha or paired-chain data the features that could be detected were limited. Because counts were too low, around 17 rarely observed V segments, including chromosome 9 orphons, were left out of the earlier analysis of about 500 of the donors. Most CMV-associated TCR beta chains appeared to be HLA-restricted in a later analysis, and the HLA associations seemed to be driven largely by CMV exposure. When HLA alleles, especially DR and DQ, strongly co-occurred, attributing TCR associations to individual alleles was difficult. Some IMGT-functional V segments, including TRBV6-2 and TRBV6-3, could not be told apart with the 87-base-pair reads, so those segments were excluded. A cluster of highly shared sequence variants was judged likely to be a technical artifact of the sequencing pipeline. In an earlier analysis of 587 of the donors, most TCR beta V segments appeared in productive rearrangements about 90% or about 30% of the time, broadly matching IMGT annotations.

The cohort comprised fewer than 700 healthy bone marrow donors. At the time of sampling, all cohort members were nominally healthy, though unrecorded immune exposures were likely present. The donor was CMV seropositive and was included in the group of 270 or so seropositive cohort members. A peripheral blood sample was provided by each donor, and peripheral blood mononuclear cells were used for TCR beta sequencing. The Qiagen DNeasy Blood Extraction Kit was used to extract genomic DNA from the blood cell samples. Libraries were constructed by the immunoSEQ multiplex PCR assay. A mixture of 60 forward primers for TCR Vbeta segments and 13 reverse primers for TCR Jbeta segments was used in the multiplex PCR. A multiplex PCR assay on genomic DNA amplified the CDR3 region of rearranged TCR beta genes. The Illumina HiSeq System was used to sequence the amplified TCR beta libraries as 87-base-pair reads. Concerning the study's data processing: In a later analysis, tens of millions of unique TCR beta chains were counted across the 500 to 700 repertoires, and roughly 10 million of these chains were shared by at least two donors. A nearest-neighbor algorithm error-corrected the raw reads and collapsed the reads into unique sequences, merging closely related sequences to remove PCR and sequencing errors. Alignment of CDR3 sequences to IMGT reference sequences was used to assign V, D and J gene segments. Each retained sequence needed at least a six-nucleotide match to both a V gene segment and a J gene segment. Rearrangements were called productive when the CDR3 lacked stop codons and stayed in frame with V and J; all others were non-productive. CDR3 was defined according to IMGT convention as the region running from the second conserved V-encoded cysteine to the conserved J-encoded phenylalanine. The earlier analysis of approximately 500 of the donors excluded sequences that lacked an unambiguous match to a single V gene segment. In an earlier analysis of approximately 560 of the donors, a V segment was called functional when productive rearrangements were above 56.7%, and segregating when the standard deviation between donors exceeded 5%. To diagnose cytomegalovirus status from the catalog of TCR beta chain sequences, a statistical classification framework was built. In a later analysis, V and J genes were assigned by comparing TCR nucleotide sequences against IMGT/GENE-DB human TR gene sequences. A later analysis assigned CDR3 sequences and most-parsimonious VDJ recombination scenarios with the TCRdist pipeline. In a later analysis, each TCR beta chain was defined by its CDR3 amino acid sequence together with its V-gene family, and reads without a unique V-gene family were excluded. In a later analysis, fewer than 650 highly shared, low-generation-probability nucleotide sequences were removed to address suspected cross-contamination and a sequencing artifact. In a later analysis, a clonal expansion index was calculated for each public chain from normalized within-repertoire ranks of inferred template counts. A later analysis computed generation probabilities with a VDJ recombination model fitted to out-of-frame rearrangements, and checked the results against IGoR. Hypergeometric tests were used in a later analysis to score TCR-TCR, TCR-HLA and TCR-CMV co-occurrence, with a repertoire-size bias correction applied to the TCR pairs. To estimate false discovery rates, a later analysis permuted the HLA or CMV assignments 20 times. A later analysis grouped co-occurring TCRs with DBSCAN, adding TCRdist sequence similarity when clustering within HLA-allele-positive subsets. Repertoires with fewer than 30,000 or more than 120,000 public chains were left out of co-occurrence clustering, as were several repertoires with anomalous nucleotide sharing. Sourced from immuneACCESS, this table was stored by TCRdb with only in-frame sequences that have V and J called. A share of the clones is absent; for the studies checked, an unresolved V gene accounts for under half, and the remainder has no known explanation. That table gives V, J and clone size, and the DNA gave D and trimming. The sample table holds over 150,000 clones, of which roughly 78% were seen once. The top ten hold less than 15% of the sample.

Recombination joined TRBV13 with TRBJ1-1, with a weak D call of TRBD1 (6 bases match). The sample taken for sequencing was PBMCs. This receptor was obtained from a woman aged 50 to 65 in good health and CMV-seropositive. The CDR3 reads as follows: CASSLIQGPSTEAFF. The nucleotides are TGTGCCAGCAGCTTAATTCAGGGGCCGTCGACTGAAGCTTTCTTT.